These T cell receptor beta chains were read from a single sample in a study of cytomegalovirus exposure and HLA in healthy donors. This table comes from immunoSEQ multiplex PCR, and its TCRdb copy is limited to in-frame clones, with some not included. The repertoire holds more than 100,000 clones, with 80% as singletons. The specimen sequenced was PBMCs. These receptors originate from a female donor in good health and CMV-seropositive. The conserved cysteine and the conserved F or W are not part of the CDR3 here. A D gene is named only where the DNA matches it firmly. Some rows have no size entry. The others give once, few or many, or a class for an expanded clone.

>.|13|.|TRBJ1-4|TRBV18
ASSPPMTAPEKLF
>.|14|few|TRBJ1-1|TRBV6-6
ASSPSEVPYPVEAF
>TRBD1|11|once|TRBJ1-6|TRBV2
ASSGQGVSPLH
>TRBD1|13|.|TRBJ2-7|TRBV5-6
ASSSWTGGAYEQY
>.|11|.|TRBJ2-7|TRBV27
ASSLALSYEQY
>TRBD1|13|once|TRBJ1-6|TRBV28
ASSSTGTGNSPLH
>.|13|.|TRBJ2-1|TRBV5-4
ASSLGFYSYNEQF
>TRBD2|14|.|TRBJ2-2|TRBV12-5
ASALIAGGLGGELF
>.|13|.|TRBJ1-5|TRBV27
ASSLNGQGTQPQH
>.|13|.|TRBJ2-7|TRBV9
ASSAQGKGVHEQY
>TRBD1|12|.|TRBJ1-2|TRBV19
ASSPGTGTYGYT
>TRBD1|11|.|TRBJ1-2|TRBV2
ASRAGGATGYT
>TRBD1|11|.|TRBJ1-2|TRBV7-8
ASSSGTGAGYT
>.|11|once|TRBJ2-7|TRBV30
AWSRDRIDEQY
>TRBD2|11|.|TRBJ2-7|TRBV30
AWTSGGANEQY
>TRBD1|14|once|TRBJ1-3|TRBV5-1
ASSLQGAEAGNTIY
>TRBD1|12|.|TRBJ1-5|TRBV19
ASSISPGGKPQH
>.|11|.|TRBJ2-3|TRBV6-6
ASSWGSTDTQY
>.|11|.|TRBJ2-7|TRBV5-1
ASSPPGGGEQY
>.|13|.|TRBJ2-7|TRBV28
ASSLLRARPYEQY
>.|11|.|TRBJ2-7|TRBV6-6
ASSYSTGYEQY
>TRBD1|10|once|TRBJ2-1|TRBV6-1
AAGQGIGEQF
>.|11|few|TRBJ1-1|TRBV11-2
ASSLVGQSEAF
>.|12|.|TRBJ2-5|TRBV11-1
ASSADRAGKTQY
>.|12|.|TRBJ1-2|TRBV7-9
ASSPVGYNYGYT